A selection of T cell receptor beta chains follows, all from one sample in a study of cytotoxic CD8 clonotypes in ibrutinib-treated CLL. Sequencing used immunoSEQ multiplex PCR; TCRdb keeps in-frame clones, though not all of them. The sample lists fewer than 400,000 clones, roughly 71% seen once, with 6.3% in the top ten. This material consisted of PBMCs, taken after 36 months of ibrutinib treatment. Receptors were obtained from a human donor with chronic lymphocytic leukemia. CDR3s include the opening cysteine and the closing phenylalanine or tryptophan. D genes are given only for firm matches. Only part of the rows carry a size: once, few, many, or a class if the clone is expanded.

>-|TRBJ2-1|once|TRBV9
TGTGCCAGCAGCGTTAAGGACGGAATTACCTACAATGAGCAGTTCTTC
CASSVKDGITYNEQFF
>-|TRBJ1-1|-|TRBV7-6
TGTGCCAGCAGCATAGGGGGGACGAACACTGAAGCTTTCTTT
CASSIGGTNTEAFF
>-|TRBJ2-1|few|TRBV27
TGTGCCAGCAGTTTAAGTCGGGTCTCCTACAATGAGCAGTTCTTC
CASSLSRVSYNEQFF
>-|TRBJ1-3|-|TRBV18
TGTGCCAGCTCACCTTGGGGGAGCTCTGGAAACACCATATATTTT
CASSPWGSSGNTIYF
>-|TRBJ2-2|-|TRBV6-4
TGTGCCAGCGGCAGGGCCCCCAACACCGGGGAGCTGTTTTTT
CASGRAPNTGELFF
>-|TRBJ2-2|-|TRBV11-2
TGTGCCAGCAGCTTAGATCGGTCAGCTAACACCGGGGAGCTGTTTTTT
CASSLDRSANTGELFF
>-|TRBJ2-7|few|TRBV10-1
TGCGCCAGCAGTGACCGTAGCTCCTACGAGCAGTACTTC
CASSDRSSYEQYF
>TRBD1|TRBJ1-2|-|TRBV6-5
TGTGCCAGCAGCCCTCAGGGGGCTATCGACTATGGCTACACCTTC
CASSPQGAIDYGYTF
>TRBD1|TRBJ1-5|once|TRBV6-5
TGTGCCAGCAGTCCTACAGGGGATAGCAATCAGCCCCAGCATTTT
CASSPTGDSNQPQHF
>-|TRBJ2-2|-|TRBV5-4
TGTGCCAGCAGCTCCCTGACGAAAGCGAACACCGGGAAGCTGTTTTTT
CASSSLTKANTGKLFF
>-|TRBJ1-3|-|TRBV18
TGTGCCAGCGTTACCTCTGGAAACACCATATATTTT
CASVTSGNTIYF
>-|TRBJ2-7|few|TRBV28
TGTGCCAGCAGTTTACGGCCTCTGGGCTACGAGCAGTACTTC
CASSLRPLGYEQYF
>TRBD1|TRBJ2-5|-|TRBV6-5
TGTGCCAGCAGTTCCAACAGGGGCGGGACCCAGTACTTC
CASSSNRGGTQYF
>-|TRBJ2-1|-|TRBV4-1
TGCGCCGGATCTAGCGCCCACAATGAGCAGTTCTTC
CAGSSAHNEQFF
>TRBD1|TRBJ1-1|few|TRBV2
TGTGCCAGCAACACCGACAGGGGCTACACTGAAGCTTTCTTT
CASNTDRGYTEAFF
>-|TRBJ1-6|-|TRBV13
TGTGCCAGCAGCTTCCTGTCGGATTTTGGTTCACCCTTTCTCCACTTT
CASSFLSDFGSPFLHF
>TRBD2|TRBJ2-7|-|TRBV29-1
TGCAGCGTTTGGGGACTACTAACCTACGAGCAGTACTTC
CSVWGLLTYEQYF
>TRBD1|TRBJ2-7|-|TRBV18
TGTGCCAGCTCACCCGGGACAGGGAAGGTCTACGAGCAGTACTTC
CASSPGTGKVYEQYF
>-|TRBJ2-5|-|TRBV11-2
TGTGCCAGCAGCCCAATACAGAGATATGAGACCCAGTACTTC
CASSPIQRYETQYF
>-|TRBJ2-1|-|TRBV6-4
TGTGCCAGCAGCCGGGACTCACCCGCGAATGAGCAGTTCTTC
CASSRDSPANEQFF
>-|TRBJ2-3|-|TRBV19
TGTGCCAGTAGTATCAGGGAGGTGCACACAGATACGCAGTATTTT
CASSIREVHTDTQYF
>-|TRBJ2-3|-|TRBV18
TGTGCCAGCTCGCTCTTCCGCGAGGGCACAGATACGCAGTATTTT
CASSLFREGTDTQYF
>TRBD1|TRBJ1-5|-|TRBV2
TGTGCCAGCAGTTGGAGCTGGGGACAGGGGGTTTACAATCAGCCCCAGCATTTT
CASSWSWGQGVYNQPQHF
>-|TRBJ2-3|-|TRBV10-1
TGCGCCAGCAGTGATGGAGGGGGCAAAACGCAGTATTTT
CASSDGGGKTQYF
>-|TRBJ2-7|few|TRBV12-5
TGTGCTAGTGGTGGGGGAGCTTTTTCGCCCTACGAGCAGTACTTC
CASGGGAFSPYEQYF
>-|TRBJ2-1|-|TRBV5-4
TGTGCCAGCAGCTTCTCCGTTGAGCAGTTCTTC
CASSFSVEQFF
>TRBD2|TRBJ2-2|-|TRBV11-2
TGTGCCAGCAGCTTATCCCAGCGGGGGTTCACCGGGGAGCTGTTTTTT
CASSLSQRGFTGELFF
>-|TRBJ2-7|few|TRBV5-1
TGCGCCAGCAGCTTAACGCAGAGGGCTTCGTCTTACGAGCAGTACTTC
CASSLTQRASSYEQYF
>-|TRBJ1-2|-|TRBV18
TGTGCCAGCTCACCACTACCTGGGGCAGGTCACTATGGCTACACCTTC
CASSPLPGAGHYGYTF
>-|TRBJ2-1|-|TRBV15
TGTGCCACCAGCAGAGGGCACGGGAGCAGGGTCAATGAGCAGTTCTTC
CATSRGHGSRVNEQFF
>TRBD2|TRBJ2-7|-|TRBV7-9
TGTGCCAGCAGCGGCGGGACTAGGCCGTCTTTTGAGCAGTACTTC
CASSGGTRPSFEQYF
>-|TRBJ1-1|-|TRBV6-5
TGTGCCAGCAGTTTAGCAGGGTCTGGAAGTACTGAAGCTTTCTTT
CASSLAGSGSTEAFF
>-|TRBJ1-4|-|TRBV2
TGTGCCAGCAGTGAGCGTAGGGGTAATGTGTGGGAAAAACTGTTTTTT
CASSERRGNVWEKLFF
>-|TRBJ1-2|-|TRBV21-1
TGTGCCAGCAGCAGAGCCCGTCGAACCAACTATGGCTACACCTTC
CASSRARRTNYGYTF
>TRBD2|TRBJ2-1|-|TRBV2
TGTGCCAGCAGGACTAGCCCCCTGGGAGAGCAGTTCTTC
CASRTSPLGEQFF
>TRBD2|TRBJ2-1|few|TRBV4-2
TGTGCCAGCAGCCGTAGCGGGGAAGAGCAGTTCTTC
CASSRSGEEQFF
>TRBD2|TRBJ2-1|once|TRBV5-1
TGCGCCAGCAGCTTGTTAGCGGGAGGGCCGGGTGAGCAGTTCTTC
CASSLLAGGPGEQFF
>TRBD2|TRBJ2-7|-|TRBV2
TGTGCCAGGGGACTAGCGGGATCGAGGTCCTACGAGCAGTACTTC
CARGLAGSRSYEQYF
>-|TRBJ2-5|-|TRBV15
TGTGCCAACCTACCCAGATTAGGGCAAGAGACCCAGTACTTC
CANLPRLGQETQYF
>-|TRBJ2-5|-|TRBV5-4
TGTGCCAGCAGCCTAGGAGGATCGTACCAAGAGACCCAGTACTTC
CASSLGGSYQETQYF
>TRBD1|TRBJ2-3|-|TRBV25-1
TGTGCCAGCAGTGATCTATACCAGCCGGGACAGGGTACAGATACGCAGTATTTT
CASSDLYQPGQGTDTQYF
>TRBD2|TRBJ2-7|few|TRBV13
TGTGCCAGCAGCTCACTAGCGGGAGGGTCCTACGAGCAGTACTTC
CASSSLAGGSYEQYF